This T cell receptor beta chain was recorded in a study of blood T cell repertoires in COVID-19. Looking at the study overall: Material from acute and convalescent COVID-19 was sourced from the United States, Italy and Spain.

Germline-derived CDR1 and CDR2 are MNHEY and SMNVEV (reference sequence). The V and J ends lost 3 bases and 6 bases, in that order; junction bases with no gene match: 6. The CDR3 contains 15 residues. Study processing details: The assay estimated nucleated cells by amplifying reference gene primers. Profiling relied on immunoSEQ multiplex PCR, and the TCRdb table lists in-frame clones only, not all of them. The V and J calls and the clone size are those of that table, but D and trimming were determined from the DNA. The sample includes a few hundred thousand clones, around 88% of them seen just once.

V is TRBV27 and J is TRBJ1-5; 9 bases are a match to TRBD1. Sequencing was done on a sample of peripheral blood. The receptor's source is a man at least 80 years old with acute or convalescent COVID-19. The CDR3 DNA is TGTGCCAGCAGTTTGGGACAGGGAACAATTCAGCCCCAGCATTTT. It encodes CASSLGQGTIQPQHF.